Here is one T cell receptor (beta chain) with its context. The data were obtained in a study of blood T cell repertoires in COVID-19. Repertoires were generated with immunoSEQ multiplex PCR, while TCRdb's copy carries only in-frame clones and drops some. The table shows roughly 90,000 clones, with around four fifths occurring only once. J was trimmed by 4 bases and V by 2 bases; bases with no gene match: 5. The CDR3 length is 16 residues. The germline V gene encodes CDR1 SNHLY and CDR2 FYNNEI. This clonotype originated in a middle-aged man with acute or convalescent COVID-19. Sequences were obtained from peripheral blood. The chain employs TRBV2 and TRBJ2-7; TRBD2 agrees at 13 bases. The CDR3 nucleotides read TGTGCCAGCAGTGAAAGATTGACTAGCGGGAGGTACGAGCAGTACTTC. Translating it yields CASSERLTSGRYEQYF.